This T cell receptor (beta chain) was profiled in a study of control samples from healthy donors and cancer patients. Produced via immunoSEQ multiplex PCR; TCRdb's table is partial and in-frame only. The sample shows fewer than 200,000 clones, less than 95% of them seen only once. The V and J ends lost 5 bases and 7 bases respectively, with 11 bases between them. The germline gives CDR1 MNHEY, CDR2 SMNVEV (reference sequence). This CDR3 comprises 12 residues. The specimen was PBMCs. This chain connects TRBV27 to TRBJ1-1, with D maybe TRBD1 (5 bases). The clonotype comes from a man between 60 and 70 years old with colorectal cancer. The CDR3 nucleotides read TGTGCCAGCAGTCTCGGACAAGGTGAAGCTTTCTTT. Its translation is CASSLGQGEAFF.